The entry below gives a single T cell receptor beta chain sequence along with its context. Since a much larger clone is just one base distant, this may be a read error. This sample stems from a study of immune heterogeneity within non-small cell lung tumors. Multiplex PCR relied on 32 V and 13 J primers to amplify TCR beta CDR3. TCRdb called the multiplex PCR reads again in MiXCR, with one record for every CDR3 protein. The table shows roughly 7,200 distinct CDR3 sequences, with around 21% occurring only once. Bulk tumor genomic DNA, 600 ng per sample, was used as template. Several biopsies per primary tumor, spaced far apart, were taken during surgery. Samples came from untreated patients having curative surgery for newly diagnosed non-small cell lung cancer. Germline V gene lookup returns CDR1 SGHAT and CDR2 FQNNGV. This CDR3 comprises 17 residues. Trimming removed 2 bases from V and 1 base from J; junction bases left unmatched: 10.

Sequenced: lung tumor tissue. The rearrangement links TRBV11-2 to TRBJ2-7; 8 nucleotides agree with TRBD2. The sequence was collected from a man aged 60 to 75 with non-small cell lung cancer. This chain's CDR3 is CASSLSTGRARSYEQYF. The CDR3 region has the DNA TGTGCCAGCAGCTTAAGTACCGGGAGGGCCCGGTCCTACGAGCAGTACTTC.